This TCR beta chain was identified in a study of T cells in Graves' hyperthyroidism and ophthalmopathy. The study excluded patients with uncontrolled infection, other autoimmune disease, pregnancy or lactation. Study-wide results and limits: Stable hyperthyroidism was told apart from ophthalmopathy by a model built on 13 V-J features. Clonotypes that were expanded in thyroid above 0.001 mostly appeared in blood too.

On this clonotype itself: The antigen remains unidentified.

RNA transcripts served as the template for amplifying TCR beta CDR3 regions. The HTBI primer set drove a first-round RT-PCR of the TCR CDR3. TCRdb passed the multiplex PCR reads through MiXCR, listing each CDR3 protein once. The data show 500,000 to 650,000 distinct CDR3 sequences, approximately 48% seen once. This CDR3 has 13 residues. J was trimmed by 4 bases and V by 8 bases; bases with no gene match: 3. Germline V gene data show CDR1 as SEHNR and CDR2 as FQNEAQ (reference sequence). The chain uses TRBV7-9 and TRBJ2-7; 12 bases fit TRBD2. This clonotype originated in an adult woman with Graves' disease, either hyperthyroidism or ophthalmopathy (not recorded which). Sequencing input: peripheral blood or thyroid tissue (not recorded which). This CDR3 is CASGLAGPYEQYF. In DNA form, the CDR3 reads TGTGCCAGCGGACTAGCGGGACCGTACGAGCAGTACTTC.